This is a list of T cell receptor beta chains from one sample in a study of PD-1 blockade in classical Hodgkin lymphoma. TCRdb's table, derived via immunoSEQ multiplex PCR, lists solely in-frame clones and lacks some. The sample contains fewer than 8,000 clones, almost 75% of which appear only once. Specimen: CD8+ T cells from blood, collected before the fourth cycle of nivolumab. Receptors originate from a human donor with classical Hodgkin lymphoma. Each CDR3 is given with its conserved first and last residue. The D gene is left open where the match is weak. Part of the rows lack a size; the others show once, few, many or a class for expanded clones.

v_call	cdr3_length	d_call	j_call	clone_size	cdr3_aa	cdr3_nt
TRBV18	14	NA	TRBJ2-7	NA	CASSPWGTTYEQYF	TGTGCCAGCTCACCGTGGGGGACCACCTACGAGCAGTACTTC
TRBV4-1	15	NA	TRBJ2-2	NA	CASSQGHTVTGELFF	TGCGCCAGCAGCCAAGGCCACACAGTCACCGGGGAGCTGTTTTTT
TRBV28	16	NA	TRBJ2-7	NA	CASSFLFDTHSYEQYF	TGTGCCAGCAGTTTTCTCTTTGACACGCACTCCTACGAGCAGTACTTC
TRBV7-2	14	NA	TRBJ2-7	NA	CASSPTGATYEQYF	TGTGCCAGCAGCCCCACCGGGGCTACCTACGAGCAGTACTTC
TRBV19	14	NA	TRBJ2-7	NA	CASSMEGTAYEQYF	TGTGCCAGTAGTATGGAGGGAACTGCTTACGAGCAGTACTTC
TRBV7-9	15	NA	TRBJ2-1	NA	CASRGDRVSYNEQFF	TGTGCCAGCAGGGGAGACAGAGTTTCCTACAATGAGCAGTTCTTC
TRBV4-3	14	NA	TRBJ2-3	once	CASSQARTSDTQYF	TGCGCCAGCAGCCAGGCGCGGACTTCAGATACGCAGTATTTT
TRBV5-4	19	TRBD2	TRBJ2-7	NA	CASSVGSRGGLAGAYEQYF	TGTGCCAGCAGCGTGGGGTCCAGGGGCGGACTAGCGGGGGCCTACGAGCAGTACTTC
TRBV16	13	NA	TRBJ1-1	NA	CASSQSMDTEAFF	TGTGCCAGCAGCCAATCGATGGACACTGAAGCTTTCTTT
TRBV7-6	13	NA	TRBJ2-5	NA	CASKRAGQETQYF	TGTGCCAGCAAGCGGGCAGGGCAAGAGACCCAGTACTTC
TRBV2	12	NA	TRBJ2-7	few	CASREGLYEQYF	TGTGCCAGCAGGGAAGGACTCTACGAGCAGTACTTC
TRBV28	14	NA	TRBJ2-5	NA	CASSPGTYQETQYF	TGTGCCAGCAGTCCGGGGACGTATCAAGAGACCCAGTACTTC
TRBV9	17	TRBD1	TRBJ1-6	NA	CASSVGGQGPYNSPLHF	TGTGCCAGCAGCGTGGGGGGACAGGGACCCTATAATTCACCCCTCCACTTT
TRBV27	13	NA	TRBJ1-1	NA	CASSLTANTEAFF	TGTGCCAGCAGTTTGACAGCGAACACTGAAGCTTTCTTT
TRBV18	17	TRBD1	TRBJ2-1	NA	CASSLPGQGPIYNEQFF	TGTGCCAGCTCACTCCCGGGACAGGGGCCCATCTACAATGAGCAGTTCTTC
TRBV5-1	15	TRBD2	TRBJ2-1	NA	CASRGYTSGYNEQFF	TGCGCCAGCAGAGGATATACTAGCGGATACAATGAGCAGTTCTTC
TRBV7-9	17	NA	TRBJ2-1	NA	CASSLGTESRSYNEQFF	TGTGCCAGCAGCTTAGGGACCGAGAGTCGGTCCTACAATGAGCAGTTCTTC
TRBV28	12	NA	TRBJ2-3	NA	CAGRGSTDTQYF	TGTGCGGGGCGGGGAAGCACAGATACGCAGTATTTT
TRBV29-1	15	TRBD2	TRBJ2-7	NA	CSVEKGLAGVHEQYF	TGCAGCGTTGAAAAGGGACTAGCGGGAGTCCACGAGCAGTACTTC
TRBV7-9	16	NA	TRBJ2-7	NA	CASSLGGHSSSYEQYF	TGTGCCAGCAGCTTAGGGGGACACTCGAGCTCCTACGAGCAGTACTTC
TRBV7-2	15	TRBD2	TRBJ2-7	NA	CASSSAGRASYEQYF	TGTGCCAGCAGCTCCGCAGGGAGGGCCAGCTACGAGCAGTACTTC
TRBV7-6	17	NA	TRBJ1-3	NA	CASSFSLGPGPGNTIYF	TGTGCCAGCAGCTTTTCCTTAGGGCCGGGACCCGGAAACACCATATATTTT
TRBV27	12	NA	TRBJ1-1	NA	CASTSGNTEAFF	TGTGCCAGCACCTCGGGGAACACTGAAGCTTTCTTT
TRBV11-1	14	TRBD1	TRBJ1-1	once	CASSFPGDREKAFF	TGTGCCAGCAGCTTCCCAGGGGACAGGGAAAAAGCTTTCTTT
TRBV4-1	12	NA	TRBJ2-7	few	CASSPEGYEQYF	TGCGCCAGCAGCCCGGAGGGTTACGAGCAGTACTTC
TRBV9	14	NA	TRBJ2-6	NA	CASSTYSGANVLTF	TGTGCCAGCAGTACTTACTCTGGGGCCAACGTCCTGACTTTC
TRBV7-9	16	TRBD1	TRBJ1-4	NA	CASSLQMGQGGEKLFF	TGTGCCAGCAGCTTACAAATGGGACAGGGTGGTGAAAAACTGTTTTTT
TRBV19	16	TRBD2	TRBJ2-3	NA	CASSIWQGGVTDTRYF	TGTGCCAGTAGTATTTGGCAGGGAGGGGTCACAGATACGCGGTATTTT
TRBV2	14	NA	TRBJ1-2	NA	CASSDPVSEYGYTF	TGTGCCAGCAGTGATCCCGTATCTGAGTATGGCTACACCTTC
TRBV7-6	15	TRBD1	TRBJ2-7	once	CASSYTGGPLYEQYF	TGTGCCAGCAGCTACACAGGGGGGCCTCTCTACGAGCAGTACTTC
TRBV4-1	14	NA	TRBJ2-7	few	CASSQVFSLDEQYF	TGCGCCAGCAGCCAAGTGTTTTCCCTTGACGAGCAGTACTTC
TRBV10-3	19	NA	TRBJ1-2	NA	CAISDPPGDKELWIYGYTF	TGTGCCATCAGTGACCCCCCTGGGGACAAGGAGCTATGGATCTATGGCTACACCTTC
TRBV11-2	18	NA	TRBJ1-6	NA	CASSPGPLGGSYNSPLHF	TGTGCCAGCAGTCCGGGACCCCTAGGAGGGTCCTATAATTCACCCCTCCACTTT
TRBV2	11	NA	TRBJ2-7	once	CASSDPYEQYF	TGTGCCAGCAGTGACCCCTACGAGCAGTACTTC
TRBV30	17	NA	TRBJ2-7	once	CAWSVEGHRLRSYEQYF	TGTGCCTGGAGTGTAGAAGGACACAGACTACGCTCCTACGAGCAGTACTTC
TRBV6-1	17	NA	TRBJ2-7	once	CASSEALRFQGSYEQYF	TGTGCCAGCAGTGAAGCGCTTAGGTTCCAGGGGAGCTACGAGCAGTACTTC
TRBV6-1	15	TRBD2	TRBJ2-7	NA	CASSELSGRVHEQYF	TGTGCCAGCAGTGAACTTAGCGGGAGGGTCCACGAGCAGTACTTC
TRBV9	13	TRBD2	TRBJ2-5	once	CASSGGGLETQYF	TGTGCCAGCAGCGGGGGAGGGCTGGAGACCCAGTACTTC
TRBV11-3	17	NA	TRBJ2-7	once	CASSLVVAKSPSYEQYF	TGTGCCAGCAGCTTAGTAGTTGCTAAATCGCCGTCCTACGAGCAGTACTTC
TRBV7-9	14	NA	TRBJ2-7	NA	CASSLAGRDHEQYF	TGTGCCAGCAGCTTAGCGGGCAGGGACCACGAGCAGTACTTC
TRBV7-6	15	TRBD2	TRBJ2-1	NA	CASSLLTSGSDEQFF	TGTGCCAGCAGCTTATTGACTAGCGGGAGCGATGAGCAGTTCTTC
TRBV7-9	13	NA	TRBJ2-2	NA	CASSLSETGELFF	TGTGCCAGCAGCTTATCAGAAACTGGGGAGCTGTTTTTT
TRBV5-6	15	NA	TRBJ1-5	NA	CASSLGTGFGGAQHF	TGTGCCAGCAGCTTGGGGACGGGCTTTGGAGGGGCCCAGCATTTT
TRBV19	14	TRBD1	TRBJ1-5	once	CAVIGEGASQPQHF	TGTGCGGTCATCGGGGAGGGGGCTAGTCAGCCCCAGCATTTT
TRBV30	14	TRBD1	TRBJ2-7	NA	CAWSAGTGGYEQYF	TGTGCCTGGAGCGCCGGGACAGGGGGCTACGAGCAGTACTTC
TRBV27	12	NA	TRBJ1-1	few	CASTSSIAEAFF	TGTGCCAGCACCTCTTCTATCGCTGAAGCTTTCTTT
TRBV5-8	15	NA	TRBJ2-3	NA	CASSLVGWSTDTQYF	TGTGCCAGCAGCTTGGTAGGGTGGAGCACAGATACGCAGTATTTT
TRBV6-1	14	TRBD1	TRBJ2-7	NA	CASSGRDSRDEQYF	TGTGCCAGCAGTGGCCGGGACAGTCGGGACGAGCAGTACTTC
TRBV28	17	NA	TRBJ1-5	NA	CASSLISGVIGNQPQHF	TGTGCCAGCAGTTTAATTTCAGGGGTGATCGGCAATCAGCCCCAGCATTTT
TRBV7-9	13	NA	TRBJ1-2	NA	CASSFQGLYGYTF	TGTGCCAGCAGCTTCCAAGGCCTCTATGGCTACACCTTC
TRBV6-6	13	NA	TRBJ2-7	NA	CASSQGRTYEQYF	TGTGCCAGCAGCCAGGGACGGACCTACGAGCAGTACTTC
TRBV27	13	TRBD1	TRBJ1-1	NA	CASYSTGVTEAFF	TGTGCCAGCTATTCGACAGGGGTCACTGAAGCTTTCTTT
TRBV5-1	14	NA	TRBJ2-7	NA	CASSSEGAGYEQYF	TGCGCCAGCAGCTCGGAGGGAGCCGGCTACGAGCAGTACTTC